The 20 T cell receptor beta chains given below trace back to one sample, sequenced in a study of T-cell reconstitution after alpha-beta-depleted transplantation in children. Using unique molecular identifiers, the investigators prepared the TCRbeta library. TCRdb called the PCR reads again in MiXCR, with one record for every CDR3 protein. The sample yields about a million distinct CDR3 sequences, roughly 29% seen once. The source material was PBMCs, mostly from graft donor cells, sampled 360 days after TCRalphabeta/CD19-depleted stem cell transplant. The receptor source for this set is a boy in the first two years of life who had a stem cell transplant for SCID, so the T cells may come from the graft donor.

V is TRBV18 and J is TRBJ1-3; D is ambiguous. CDR1 and CDR2 (germline): KGHSH, LQKENI. The CDR3 contains 16 residues. V lost 7 bases, J lost 0 bases, and 16 bases lay in between. The DNA of the CDR3 is TGTGCCAGCTACGCCGTACCGGGTTTCTCTGGAAACACCATATATTTT. Amino acid sequence: CASYAVPGFSGNTIYF.

This clonotype occurred a few times. The chain joins TRBV20-1 to TRBJ1-2; 10 positions match TRBD1. Trimming removed 1 base from V and 4 bases from J; junction bases left unmatched: 9. The CDR3 is made up of 16 amino acids. Germline CDR1 DFQATT, CDR2 SNEGSKA (reference sequence). The CDR3 here is CSARAGTGVFSYGYTF. The CDR3, as DNA: TGCAGTGCTAGAGCCGGGACAGGGGTTTTTAGCTATGGCTACACCTTC.

The chain carries TRBV9 and TRBJ2-7; tentative D call: TRBD2 (6 bases). Germline CDR1 is SGDLS and CDR2 is YYNGEE. Trimming removed 2 bases from V and 5 bases from J, with 26 bases in between. The CDR3 covers 18 residues. The CDR3 DNA sequence: TGTGCCAGCAGCGTGTCCCCGCGCGGGGCTGGCAAGTCCCACGAGCAGTACTTC. This encodes CASSVSPRGAGKSHEQYF. Variable domain in full (rest from reference TRBV9 and TRBJ2-7): DSGVTQTPKHLITATGQRVTLRCSPRSGDLSVYWYQQSLDQGLQFLIQYYNGEERAKGNILERFSAQQFPDLHSELNLSSLELGDSALYFCASSVSPRGAGKSHEQYFGPGTRLTVT.

The rearrangement links TRBV28 to TRBJ1-1; 7 bases map to TRBD1. Losses at the gene ends were 7 bases for V and 0 bases for J; bases not matched to a gene: 11. Germline V gives CDR1 MDHEN, CDR2 SYDVKM. This CDR3 has 16 amino acids. CDR3 loop: CASTPRGGDMNTEAFF. CDR3 bases: TGTGCCAGCACCCCCAGGGGGGGAGACATGAACACTGAAGCTTTCTTT.

The J gene is TRBJ2-2, the V gene TRBV12-3 or TRBV12-4; no firm D call. V lost 6 bases to trimming and J lost 5 bases, with 13 bases between them. The CDR3 is made up of 14 amino acids. The CDR3 is CASRTSGRTGELFF. CDR3 DNA sequence: TGTGCCAGCAGAACTTCAGGCCGGACCGGGGAGCTGTTTTTT.

This clonotype turned up a few times. The rearrangement uses TRBV4-1 and TRBJ2-3, with no clear D. V dropped 6 bases and J dropped 2 bases, with 12 bases sitting between them. In germline, CDR1 is MGHRA, CDR2 YSYEKL. This CDR3 region has 14 residues. The CDR3 region has the DNA TGCGCCAGCAGACCCGGGCCCCCCACAGATACGCAGTATTTT. It is translated as CASRPGPPTDTQYF.

This sequence joins TRBV10-3 and TRBJ1-1, with 10 bases aligning to TRBD1. Per germline, CDR1 ENHRY and CDR2 SYGVKD. This CDR3 has 13 residues. The V segment lost 6 bases and the J segment 5 bases; nucleotides outside the gene matches: 3. The CDR3 reads CAIRGTGVTEAFF. The DNA for the CDR3 is TGTGCCATCAGAGGGACAGGGGTGACTGAAGCTTTCTTT.

V usage is TRBV27 and J usage is TRBJ2-7, with 8 bases aligning to TRBD1. Trimming at V came to 5 bases and at J to 6 bases, leaving 9 bases not matched to a gene. From germline, CDR1 is MNHEY and CDR2 SMNVEV (reference sequence). This CDR3 region has 14 residues. The CDR3 loop reads CASSLGQGLVEQYF. Written as DNA, the CDR3 is TGTGCCAGCAGTCTCGGACAGGGTTTGGTCGAGCAGTACTTC.

The chain combines TRBV12-3 or TRBV12-4 with TRBJ1-5, with 8 nucleotides matching TRBD1. This CDR3 has 15 amino acids. Germline trimming cut 6 bases from V and 8 bases from J; bases unmatched to any gene: 12. In DNA form, the CDR3 reads TGTGCCAGCAGCTCCCTCCGGGACAGGCATAAGCCCCAGCATTTT. It translates to CASSSLRDRHKPQHF.

V usage is TRBV7-2 and J usage is TRBJ1-2; 12 nucleotides match TRBD1. There are 15 residues in the CDR3. The J segment lost 8 bases and the V segment lost 3 bases, leaving 7 bases of the junction unmatched. Per the germline V gene, CDR1 is SGHTA and CDR2 is FQGNSA. The CDR3 nucleotides read TGTGCCAGCAGCTTCCCGGGACAGGGGGCGAGGGGCTACACCTTC. The encoded protein is CASSFPGQGARGYTF.

This clonotype has a handful of counts. V and J are TRBV6-5 and TRBJ2-1; 7 bases are shared with TRBD1. The germline V gene encodes CDR1 MNHEY and CDR2 SVGAGI. V shed 0 bases, J shed 9 bases, and the junction held 8 bases outside the gene matches. The CDR3 length is 15 residues. The CDR3: CASSYSRTGISEQFF. The CDR3, as DNA: TGTGCCAGCAGTTACTCCCGGACAGGCATTTCTGAGCAGTTCTTC.

The chain has TRBV6-2 or TRBV6-3 and TRBJ2-1; 8 nucleotides agree with TRBD2. The CDR3 loop spans 15 amino acids. V dropped 0 bases and J dropped 8; count of bases not matched to a gene: 6. Germline CDR1 reads MNHEY; CDR2 reads SVGEGT. The CDR3 region is CASSYSGGARDEQFF. As DNA, the CDR3 is TGTGCCAGCAGTTACTCCGGGGGGGCCAGAGATGAGCAGTTCTTC.

This clonotype appeared a few times. V usage is TRBV7-6 and J usage is TRBJ2-1, with 7 bases aligning to TRBD2. Germline CDR1 SGHVS, CDR2 FNYEAQ. V shed 3 bases, J shed 1 base, and the junction held 3 bases outside the gene matches. The CDR3 extends over 15 amino acids. This CDR3 is CASSLGTNSYNEQFF. CDR3 sequence (DNA): TGTGCCAGCAGCTTGGGGACTAATTCCTACAATGAGCAGTTCTTC.

This clonotype has a count of ten or more. The chain links TRBV6-2 or TRBV6-3 to TRBJ2-1; D is tentatively TRBD1 or TRBD2 (5 bases each). The ends were cut back, 0 bases at V and 10 bases at J, with 13 bases in the middle. CDR3 length: 14 residues. Germline CDR1 and CDR2: MNHEY and SVGEGT. This CDR3 reads CASSYSPAGDEQFF. DNA for the CDR3: TGTGCCAGCAGTTACTCCCCGGCTGGGGACGAGCAGTTCTTC.

This clonotype has more than one count but fewer than ten. The V and J genes are TRBV12-3 or TRBV12-4 and TRBJ2-2, with D possibly TRBD1 on 6 matching bases. The CDR3 is 15 residues long. With 2 bases removed from V and 4 bases from J, the gap between germline ends came to 11 bases. CDR3 nucleotide sequence: TGTGCCAGCAGTTTACGGGACACACGCACCGGGGAGCTGTTTTTT. This translates into CASSLRDTRTGELFF.

This rearrangement joins TRBV11-2 to TRBJ1-1; maybe TRBD1 (6 bases). Germline V gene sequence: CDR1 SGHAT, CDR2 FQNNGV. The ends were cut back, 7 bases at V and 4 bases at J, with 16 bases in the middle. The CDR3 loop spans 14 amino acids. The CDR3 coding sequence is TGTGCCAGCAACCAGGGGTTTAAGAGCACTGAAGCTTTCTTT. Encoded protein: CASNQGFKSTEAFF.

The V and J genes are TRBV25-1 and TRBJ2-6; no clear D gene. Germline-derived CDR1 and CDR2 are MGHDK and SYGVNS. This CDR3 region has 15 residues. Between the trimmed V and J ends, which lost 3 bases and 0 bases, there was a span of 6 bases. The CDR3 region is CASSDARSGANVLTF. DNA of the CDR3: TGTGCCAGCAGTGATGCCCGCTCTGGGGCCAACGTCCTGACTTTC.

This clonotype has at least ten counts. The CDR3 sequence: CASSLLWASYNEQFF. The DNA for the CDR3 is TGTGCCAGCAGTTTATTGTGGGCCTCTTACAATGAGCAGTTCTTC. The chain combines TRBV27 with TRBJ2-1; D is unclear. Germline loops: CDR1 MNHEY, CDR2 SMNVEV (reference sequence). The CDR3 loop spans 15 amino acids. Trimming removed 1 base at V and 4 bases at J, with 11 bases between.

This clonotype appeared a few times. The chain uses TRBV12-3 or TRBV12-4 and TRBJ1-2; D may be TRBD1 (6 bases). This CDR3 comprises 13 residues. The germline V and J ends were trimmed by 6 bases and 2 bases, with 10 bases remaining between them. The DNA for the CDR3 is TGTGCCAGCAGGTCTGGACAGAACTATGGCTACACCTTC. Its protein product is CASRSGQNYGYTF.

This chain links TRBV2 with TRBJ2-5; 8 positions match TRBD1. Germline V gene lookup returns CDR1 SNHLY and CDR2 FYNNEI. Trimming at V came to 7 bases and at J to 4 bases, leaving 5 bases not matched to a gene. The CDR3 totals 13 residues. The CDR3 DNA sequence: TGTGCCAGCAACTTTGGACAGGGAGAGACCCAGTACTTC. This sequence encodes CASNFGQGETQYF.